These T cell receptor beta chains were read from a single sample in a study of T cells in localized non-small cell lung cancer. The protocol was immunoSEQ multiplex PCR, while the TCRdb copy is restricted to in-frame clones and leaves out a portion. Among tens of thousands of clones listed, roughly 89% were seen once. The material was peripheral blood, obtained before any cancer treatment. These receptors were obtained from a man aged 40 to 70 with stage I squamous cell lung carcinoma. Each CDR3 is given with its conserved first and last residue. Each record gives: D gene, V gene, CDR3 length, clone size, CDR3 protein. The D gene is left open where the match is weak. A row's size may be missing; if present it is once, few, many or a size class.

d_gene: TRBD1; v_gene: TRBV12-5; len: 15; abundance: NA; CDR3aa: CASGPGTAKNEKLFF
d_gene: NA; v_gene: TRBV6-5; len: 13; abundance: NA; CDR3aa: CASSYGGAYGYTF
d_gene: TRBD1; v_gene: TRBV5-4; len: 13; abundance: NA; CDR3aa: CASSLTGGYEQYF
d_gene: TRBD1; v_gene: TRBV11-3; len: 14; abundance: NA; CDR3aa: CASSRSDRDYEQYF
d_gene: NA; v_gene: TRBV6-1; len: 12; abundance: NA; CDR3aa: CASSESSYGYTF
d_gene: NA; v_gene: TRBV19; len: 14; abundance: NA; CDR3aa: CASSPFNGNTEAFF
d_gene: TRBD1; v_gene: TRBV7-9; len: 16; abundance: NA; CDR3aa: CASSLDTGGFGTEAFF
d_gene: NA; v_gene: TRBV9; len: 15; abundance: NA; CDR3aa: CASSASGDLANEQFF
d_gene: NA; v_gene: TRBV2; len: 14; abundance: NA; CDR3aa: CASSLLQGSETQYF
d_gene: NA; v_gene: TRBV5-1; len: 15; abundance: once; CDR3aa: CASSAGQAQWNEQFF
d_gene: NA; v_gene: TRBV7-3; len: 13; abundance: NA; CDR3aa: CASSPRGGIEAFF
d_gene: NA; v_gene: TRBV29-1; len: 12; abundance: once; CDR3aa: CSVLTDEYGYTF
d_gene: NA; v_gene: TRBV9; len: 15; abundance: NA; CDR3aa: CASSPPRGGVTEAFF
d_gene: NA; v_gene: TRBV11-3; len: 13; abundance: NA; CDR3aa: CASSLVWGTEAFF
d_gene: NA; v_gene: TRBV28; len: 12; abundance: NA; CDR3aa: CASSEDTYGYTF
d_gene: NA; v_gene: TRBV6-5; len: 13; abundance: once; CDR3aa: CASRGQPSYEQYF
d_gene: NA; v_gene: TRBV7-8; len: 14; abundance: NA; CDR3aa: CASSPRWGVQPQHF
d_gene: NA; v_gene: TRBV28; len: 14; abundance: NA; CDR3aa: CASSQIRVTGELFF
d_gene: TRBD1; v_gene: TRBV5-1; len: 16; abundance: NA; CDR3aa: CASSLERGLVLDEQYF
d_gene: NA; v_gene: TRBV5-6; len: 15; abundance: large; CDR3aa: CASSKVEFGSYEQYF
d_gene: TRBD1; v_gene: TRBV7-9; len: 18; abundance: NA; CDR3aa: CASSPRLGGQGIAGEQYF
d_gene: NA; v_gene: TRBV6-6; len: 13; abundance: NA; CDR3aa: CASKGSRYSPLHF
d_gene: NA; v_gene: TRBV19; len: 14; abundance: NA; CDR3aa: CASSAFSLNTEAFF
d_gene: TRBD1; v_gene: TRBV27; len: 18; abundance: NA; CDR3aa: CASSHPGQGVLGANVLTF
d_gene: NA; v_gene: TRBV27; len: 15; abundance: NA; CDR3aa: CASSPYPPTDTEAFF
d_gene: NA; v_gene: TRBV27; len: 13; abundance: once; CDR3aa: CASKVLGSYEQYF
d_gene: NA; v_gene: TRBV18; len: 16; abundance: NA; CDR3aa: CASSPPRDMASNEQFF
d_gene: NA; v_gene: TRBV29-1; len: 14; abundance: NA; CDR3aa: CSVEDRIGNYGYTF
d_gene: TRBD1; v_gene: TRBV6-1; len: 15; abundance: NA; CDR3aa: CASSEMDRVANTIYF
d_gene: NA; v_gene: TRBV19; len: 14; abundance: NA; CDR3aa: CASSRGGSTDTQYF
d_gene: NA; v_gene: TRBV2; len: 12; abundance: few; CDR3aa: CASRQGNQPQHF
d_gene: TRBD1; v_gene: TRBV11-3; len: 15; abundance: NA; CDR3aa: CASSFPGTGTNEQFF
d_gene: TRBD2; v_gene: TRBV4-2; len: 18; abundance: once; CDR3aa: CASSQDRLAGNLQETQYF
d_gene: NA; v_gene: TRBV7-2; len: 13; abundance: NA; CDR3aa: CASSLAFSQPQHF
d_gene: TRBD1; v_gene: TRBV10-3; len: 15; abundance: once; CDR3aa: CAGRQGGSGANVLTF
d_gene: NA; v_gene: TRBV5-4; len: 15; abundance: once; CDR3aa: CASSLAGTLGDTQYF
d_gene: TRBD1; v_gene: TRBV7-9; len: 12; abundance: NA; CDR3aa: CASNRGNQPQHF
d_gene: NA; v_gene: TRBV9; len: 15; abundance: NA; CDR3aa: CASSVEGVSGNTIYF
d_gene: TRBD2; v_gene: TRBV11-2; len: 16; abundance: NA; CDR3aa: CASSLGRGGPLFEQFF
d_gene: TRBD1; v_gene: TRBV19; len: 15; abundance: NA; CDR3aa: CASSTRGQGGTEAFF
d_gene: NA; v_gene: TRBV9; len: 12; abundance: NA; CDR3aa: CASSVPGGGYTF
d_gene: NA; v_gene: TRBV27; len: 13; abundance: NA; CDR3aa: CASREGHTDTQYF
d_gene: NA; v_gene: TRBV5-1; len: 18; abundance: NA; CDR3aa: CASSLAARTDSSTDTQYF
d_gene: NA; v_gene: TRBV18; len: 16; abundance: NA; CDR3aa: CASSLSSYRVNTEAFF
d_gene: NA; v_gene: TRBV5-5; len: 14; abundance: NA; CDR3aa: CASSPPGGTDTQYF
d_gene: TRBD2; v_gene: TRBV2; len: 14; abundance: NA; CDR3aa: CASSGLAGYNEQFF
d_gene: NA; v_gene: TRBV2; len: 14; abundance: NA; CDR3aa: CASNRDNGVNEQFF
d_gene: NA; v_gene: TRBV27; len: 13; abundance: NA; CDR3aa: CASSIQGRNEQYF
d_gene: NA; v_gene: TRBV4-1; len: 15; abundance: once; CDR3aa: CASSHARVGGTEAFF
d_gene: NA; v_gene: TRBV5-1; len: 13; abundance: NA; CDR3aa: CASALPNAGELFF
d_gene: NA; v_gene: TRBV9; len: 12; abundance: NA; CDR3aa: CASSAPRNTIYF
d_gene: NA; v_gene: TRBV2; len: 15; abundance: NA; CDR3aa: CASSEVRIYNSPLHF
d_gene: NA; v_gene: TRBV5-8; len: 18; abundance: few; CDR3aa: CASSLVTATLHSNQPQHF
d_gene: TRBD1; v_gene: TRBV2; len: 14; abundance: NA; CDR3aa: CASIRDRDNSPLHF
d_gene: NA; v_gene: TRBV9; len: 14; abundance: NA; CDR3aa: CASKAVSMNTEAFF
d_gene: NA; v_gene: TRBV6-5; len: 12; abundance: few; CDR3aa: CASRRGNTEAFF
d_gene: NA; v_gene: TRBV5-1; len: 16; abundance: NA; CDR3aa: CASSLTTSSYNSPLHF
d_gene: NA; v_gene: TRBV30; len: 12; abundance: NA; CDR3aa: CAWISDSYEQYF
d_gene: TRBD1; v_gene: TRBV5-5; len: 15; abundance: NA; CDR3aa: CASSIPGGPYYGYTF
d_gene: NA; v_gene: TRBV2; len: 15; abundance: NA; CDR3aa: CASSEAPYSGNTIYF